Listed here are 3 T cell receptor beta chains from one sample, sequenced in a study of CXCR3-negative and CXCR3-positive naive CD8 T cells. Study outcomes and limitations: More hydrophobic TRB CDR3s occurred in CXCR3-positive than in CXCR3-negative naive cells.

cDNA libraries for TRB were generated by 5' RACE incorporating UMI labels. TCRdb re-called the 5' RACE reads and gives one entry per CDR3 protein, without DNA. Here the sample table reports around 63,000 distinct CDR3 sequences. No antigen has been assigned to these receptors. The sample consisted of naive CXCR3+ CD8+ T cells from blood. Stated subset: CD45RO-CCR7+CD27+CD95- naive CD8+ T cells expressing CXCR3 (TNR3+). The receptors originated from a human donor in good health. Some clones in this sample may be carry-over from other donors' samples.

This CDR3 reads CASRVLRDRYGELFF. The chain joins TRBV12-3 or TRBV12-4 to TRBJ2-2; the D call from TCRdb, TRBD1, cannot be confirmed without DNA. The CDR3 covers 15 residues.

This chain uses TRBV6-2 or TRBV6-3 with TRBJ1-1; TCRdb's D call of TRBD1 is untestable without DNA. Germline V gene lookup returns CDR1 MNHEY and CDR2 SVGEGT. The CDR3 is 16 residues long. This CDR3 reads CASSYSLDRGWTEAFF.

This chain joins TRBV29-1 and TRBJ2-2. This CDR3 region has 12 residues. Germline CDR1 SQVTM, CDR2 ANQGSEA. This chain's CDR3 is CSVELGTGELFF.